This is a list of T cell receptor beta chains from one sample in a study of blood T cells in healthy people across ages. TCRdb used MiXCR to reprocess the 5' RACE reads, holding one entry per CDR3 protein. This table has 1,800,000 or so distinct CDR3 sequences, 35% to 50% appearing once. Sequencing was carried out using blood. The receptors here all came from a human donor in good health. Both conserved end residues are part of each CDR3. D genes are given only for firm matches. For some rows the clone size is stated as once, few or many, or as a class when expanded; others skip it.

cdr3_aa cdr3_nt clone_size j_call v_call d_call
CASSQITGEAFF TGTGCCAGCAGCCAAATAACAGGTGAAGCTTTCTTT few TRBJ1-1 TRBV3-1 -
CASSLATGSRTDTQYF TGTGCCAGCAGCTTAGCCACAGGGTCCAGGACAGATACGCAGTATTTT - TRBJ2-3 TRBV7-2 -
CASSRTGTSGGKDEQFF TGCGCCAGCAGCAGAACCGGGACTAGCGGGGGAAAGGATGAGCAGTTCTTC - TRBJ2-1 TRBV5-1 TRBD2
CSARSGGAQETQYF TGCAGTGCTAGGAGCGGGGGGGCTCAAGAGACCCAGTACTTC - TRBJ2-5 TRBV20-1 TRBD2
CATKTDRDYEQFF TGTGCCACCAAGACGGACAGAGACTACGAGCAGTTCTTC - TRBJ2-1 TRBV15 -
CSVLSGGANEQFF TGCAGCGTCCTTAGCGGGGGGGCCAATGAGCAGTTCTTC few TRBJ2-1 TRBV29-1 TRBD2
CASSAGLAGVVGTDTQYF TGCGCCAGCAGCGCGGGACTAGCGGGGGTAGTTGGCACAGATACGCAGTATTTT - TRBJ2-3 TRBV5-1 TRBD2
CASLEGRGANTQYF TGCGCCAGTCTTGAGGGGCGGGGGGCCAATACGCAGTATTTT few TRBJ2-3 TRBV5-1 TRBD2
CASSSRYDRGYEQYF TGTGCCAGCAGTTCTAGATACGACAGGGGGTACGAGCAGTACTTC once TRBJ2-7 TRBV28 TRBD1
CASRGGQGKYGYTF TGTGCCAGCAGGGGGGGACAGGGCAAGTATGGCTACACCTTC few TRBJ1-2 TRBV6-6 TRBD1
CASSQELNRGNEQFF TGTGCCAGCAGCCAAGAATTAAACAGGGGGAATGAGCAGTTCTTC - TRBJ2-1 TRBV4-2 TRBD1
CASSYDRETSTDTQYF TGTGCCAGCAGTTACGACAGGGAAACGAGCACAGATACGCAGTATTTT - TRBJ2-3 TRBV2 TRBD1
CASSHWWKGLVSHGEQFF TGCGCCAGCAGCCATTGGTGGAAAGGACTAGTATCCCACGGTGAGCAGTTCTTC - TRBJ2-1 TRBV4-1 TRBD2
CATREDGSTDTQYF TGTGCCACCCGCGAGGATGGGAGCACAGATACGCAGTATTTT - TRBJ2-3 TRBV7-9 -
CSASGGGGVGGYTF TGCAGTGCTAGCGGGGGAGGGGGCGTCGGTGGCTACACCTTC - TRBJ1-2 TRBV20-1 TRBD1
CASSLGQVTYEQYF TGTGCCAGCAGCCTTGGACAGGTCACCTACGAGCAGTACTTC - TRBJ2-7 TRBV3-1 TRBD1
CASSVGPSGGLLGDTQYF TGTGCCAGCAGCGTAGGCCCTAGCGGGGGCCTTCTAGGAGATACGCAGTATTTT - TRBJ2-3 TRBV9 TRBD2
CASSSGQGIEKLFF TGTGCCAGTAGCTCGGGACAGGGTATAGAAAAACTGTTTTTT - TRBJ1-4 TRBV7-6 TRBD1
CASSRPGAHQPQHF TGTGCCAGCAGCCGACCCGGGGCCCATCAGCCCCAGCATTTT - TRBJ1-5 TRBV3-1 -
CASSPSDFHIGETQYF TGCGCCAGCAGCCCCTCCGACTTCCACATCGGGGAGACCCAGTACTTC many TRBJ2-5 TRBV4-3 -
CASSLQTGAGANVLTF TGTGCCAGCAGCCTACAGACAGGGGCTGGGGCCAACGTCCTGACTTTC - TRBJ2-6 TRBV7-2 TRBD1
CASSTWAETRLYEQYF TGTGCCAGCAGCACCTGGGCCGAGACTAGACTCTACGAGCAGTACTTC few TRBJ2-7 TRBV7-9 -
CASGGISTDTQYF TGTGCCAGCGGGGGGATCTCCACAGATACGCAGTATTTT few TRBJ2-3 TRBV12-3/TRBV12-4 -
CASSFVGGGTGELFF TGTGCCAGCAGCTTCGTCGGGGGGGGCACCGGGGAGCTGTTTTTT - TRBJ2-2 TRBV7-2 TRBD2
CASSARDRGADTQYF TGTGCCAGCAGCGCCCGGGACAGGGGGGCAGATACGCAGTATTTT few TRBJ2-3 TRBV7-6 TRBD1
CASSSLGGRGYTEAFF TGTGCCAGCAGCTCCCTGGGCGGGCGCGGGTACACTGAAGCTTTCTTT few TRBJ1-1 TRBV11-2 -
CASSLGPRRQTLAKNIQYF TGTGCCAGCAGCTTAGGTCCTAGGAGACAGACGCTAGCCAAAAACATTCAGTACTTC few TRBJ2-4 TRBV11-2 -
CSARESTGYNEQFF TGCAGTGCTAGAGAATCGACCGGATACAATGAGCAGTTCTTC - TRBJ2-1 TRBV20-1 -
CASSYEDGDGYTF TGTGCCAGCAGTTACGAAGACGGGGATGGCTACACCTTC few TRBJ1-2 TRBV6-2/TRBV6-3 -
CSARDRVRETQYF TGCAGTGCAAGGGACAGGGTGAGGGAGACCCAGTACTTC few TRBJ2-5 TRBV20-1 TRBD1
CASRRTGRPGFEQYF TGTGCCAGCAGACGGACAGGGCGCCCGGGGTTTGAGCAGTACTTC - TRBJ2-7 TRBV12-3/TRBV12-4 TRBD1
CSANQFPFNEQFF TGCAGTGCTAATCAGTTTCCCTTCAATGAGCAGTTCTTC few TRBJ2-1 TRBV20-1 -
CASRAGTGLYNEQFF TGTGCCAGCAGAGCCGGGACAGGGTTGTACAATGAGCAGTTCTTC - TRBJ2-1 TRBV6-1 TRBD1
CASSQVSLPSTEAFF TGCGCCAGCAGCCAAGTGAGCCTTCCATCAACTGAAGCTTTCTTT - TRBJ1-1 TRBV4-3 -
CSAKEGILSYEQYF TGCAGCGCGAAGGAGGGTATACTCTCCTACGAGCAGTACTTC - TRBJ2-7 TRBV29-1 -
CASSYSTGGTEAFF TGTGCCAGCAGTTACTCGACCGGTGGGACTGAAGCTTTCTTT few TRBJ1-1 TRBV6-2/TRBV6-3 -
CSFLQGRMGTEAFF TGCAGCTTCCTACAGGGGCGCATGGGGACTGAAGCTTTCTTT few TRBJ1-1 TRBV29-1 TRBD1
CASSHTLGNEQYF TGTGCCAGCAGCCACACACTAGGTAACGAGCAGTACTTC few TRBJ2-7 TRBV5-6 -
CSVSDRGDHNEQFF TGCAGCGTTTCTGACCGGGGTGACCACAATGAGCAGTTCTTC medium-sized TRBJ2-1 TRBV29-1 -
CASRPDTYNEQFF TGTGCCAGCAGGCCTGACACCTACAATGAGCAGTTCTTC - TRBJ2-1 TRBV12-3/TRBV12-4 -
CASSEAGQGYEQYF TGTGCCAGCAGTGAAGCAGGACAGGGGTACGAGCAGTACTTC - TRBJ2-7 TRBV2 TRBD1
CASSYSRAGDWVTEAFF TGTGCCAGCAGTTACTCTAGGGCAGGGGATTGGGTCACTGAAGCTTTCTTT - TRBJ1-1 TRBV6-5 -
CSARRGAANSPLHF TGCAGTGCGCGTAGGGGGGCAGCCAATTCACCCCTCCACTTT few TRBJ1-6 TRBV20-1 -
CASSFSRTGELTWVNEKLFF TGTGCCAGCAGCTTCTCCCGGACAGGGGAACTAACCTGGGTTAATGAAAAACTGTTTTTT - TRBJ1-4 TRBV7-9 TRBD1
CAGSPSVGTHSYEQYF TGTGCCGGCAGCCCCTCCGTTGGGACACACTCCTACGAGCAGTACTTC - TRBJ2-7 TRBV27 -
CASGSASTDTQYF TGTGCCAGCGGATCAGCTAGCACAGATACGCAGTATTTT - TRBJ2-3 TRBV12-3/TRBV12-4 -
CASSPITGALDYGHTF TGCGCCAGCAGCCCGATAACAGGGGCCCTGGACTATGGCCACACCTTC - TRBJ1-2 TRBV5-1 TRBD1
CASSQGGRAREQYF TGTGCCAGCAGCCAAGGGGGCAGGGCGAGGGAGCAGTACTTC - TRBJ2-4 TRBV14 -
CASSLVPADREVKASGLTDTQYF TGTGCCAGCAGCTTAGTCCCCGCCGACAGGGAGGTAAAGGCTAGCGGGCTCACAGATACGCAGTATTTT few TRBJ2-3 TRBV11-2 -
CATRTVSTDTQYF TGCGCCACCCGGACAGTTAGCACAGATACGCAGTATTTT - TRBJ2-3 TRBV5-1 -
CATSRDLRVLTDTQYF TGTGCCACCAGCAGAGATCTGAGGGTTCTCACAGATACGCAGTATTTT - TRBJ2-3 TRBV15 -
CASSQSTGSSNYGYTF TGCGCCAGCAGCCAAAGTACAGGATCCTCTAACTATGGCTACACCTTC - TRBJ1-2 TRBV4-1 -
CSARDLVPNQPQHF TGCAGTGCTAGAGATCTCGTACCCAATCAGCCCCAGCATTTT once TRBJ1-5 TRBV20-1 -
CASSPSGTRGLHTQYF TGTGCCAGCAGCCCAAGCGGGACCAGAGGACTTCATACGCAGTATTTT - TRBJ2-3 TRBV7-2 TRBD2
CASSRPLAGETQYF TGTGCCAGCAGCCGCCCTCTAGCGGGGGAGACCCAGTACTTC - TRBJ2-5 TRBV4-2 TRBD2
CASSFSGLLNSPLHF TGTGCCAGCAGTTTTTCGGGACTCCTTAATTCACCCCTCCACTTT - TRBJ1-6 TRBV12-3/TRBV12-4 -
CASGFTGRWFGYTF TGTGCCAGCGGCTTCACAGGGAGGTGGTTTGGCTACACCTTC - TRBJ1-2 TRBV4-2 -
CATSRDGLAGDEQFF TGTGCCACCAGCAGAGACGGACTAGCGGGGGATGAGCAGTTCTTC - TRBJ2-1 TRBV15 TRBD2
CASSQDTGFDEQFF TGTGCCAGCAGCCAAGATACCGGTTTCGATGAGCAGTTCTTC few TRBJ2-1 TRBV4-2 -
CASSVSGGGDNEQFF TGTGCCAGCAGCGTAAGCGGCGGGGGGGATAATGAGCAGTTCTTC - TRBJ2-1 TRBV9 TRBD2